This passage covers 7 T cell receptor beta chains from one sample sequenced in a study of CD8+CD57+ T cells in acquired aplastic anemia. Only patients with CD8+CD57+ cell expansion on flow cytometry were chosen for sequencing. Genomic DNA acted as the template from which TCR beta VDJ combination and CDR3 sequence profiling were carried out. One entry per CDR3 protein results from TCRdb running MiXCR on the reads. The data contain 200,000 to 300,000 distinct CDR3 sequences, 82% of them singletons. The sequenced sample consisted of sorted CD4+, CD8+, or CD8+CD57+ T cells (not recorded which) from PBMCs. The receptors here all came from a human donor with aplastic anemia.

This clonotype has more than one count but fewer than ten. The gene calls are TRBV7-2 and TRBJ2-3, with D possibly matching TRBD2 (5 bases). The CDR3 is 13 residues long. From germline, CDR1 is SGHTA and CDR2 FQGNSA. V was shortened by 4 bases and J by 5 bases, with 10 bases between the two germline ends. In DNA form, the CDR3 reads TGTGCCAGCAGCTACCGACGGGAAGATACGCAGTATTTT. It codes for CASSYRREDTQYF.

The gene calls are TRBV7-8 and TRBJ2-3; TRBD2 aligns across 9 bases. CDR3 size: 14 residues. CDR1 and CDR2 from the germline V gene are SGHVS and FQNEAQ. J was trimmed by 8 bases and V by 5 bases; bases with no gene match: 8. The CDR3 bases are TGTGCCAGCAGCCAAGCGGGAGGAGGCGGTACGCAGTATTTT. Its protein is CASSQAGGGGTQYF.

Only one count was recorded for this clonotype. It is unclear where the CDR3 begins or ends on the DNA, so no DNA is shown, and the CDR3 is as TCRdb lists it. CDR3 in amino acids: CAGQGARESQYFVLTF. This chain joins TRBV7-9 and TRBJ2-6; the table's D gene call, TRBD1, was not cross checked with the DNA. Germline V gene sequence: CDR1 SEHNR, CDR2 FQNEAQ (reference sequence). 16 amino acids form the CDR3, both terminal residues included.

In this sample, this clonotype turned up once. In nucleotides, the CDR3 is TGTGCCACCAGCAGAGATCAGGGCAGCTACTATGGCTACACCTTC. Amino acids: CATSRDQGSYYGYTF. The gene calls are TRBV15 and TRBJ1-2; TRBD1 is a possible D gene (5 bases). Trimming removed 0 bases from V and 3 bases from J, with 11 bases in between. Per germline, CDR1 LNHNV and CDR2 YYDKDF (reference sequence). The CDR3 is 15 amino acids.

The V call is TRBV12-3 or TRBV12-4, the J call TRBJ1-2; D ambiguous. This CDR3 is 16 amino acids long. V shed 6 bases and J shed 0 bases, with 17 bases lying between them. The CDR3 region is CASRGIPPNTNYGYTF. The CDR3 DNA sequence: TGTGCCAGCAGGGGCATCCCGCCGAACACTAACTATGGCTACACCTTC.

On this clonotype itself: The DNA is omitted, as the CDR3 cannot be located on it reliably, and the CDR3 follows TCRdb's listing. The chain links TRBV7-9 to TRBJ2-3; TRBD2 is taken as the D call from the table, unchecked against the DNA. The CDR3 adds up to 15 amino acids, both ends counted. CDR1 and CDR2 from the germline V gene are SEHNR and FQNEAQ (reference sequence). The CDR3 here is CASSSAHTQYFGPYF.

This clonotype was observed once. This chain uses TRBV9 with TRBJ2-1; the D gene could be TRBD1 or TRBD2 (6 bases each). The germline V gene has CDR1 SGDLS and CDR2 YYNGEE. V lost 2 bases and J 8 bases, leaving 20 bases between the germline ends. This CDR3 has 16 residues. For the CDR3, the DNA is TGTGCCAGCAGCGTGGGGGGCGGAAACGGTAAGGATGAGCAGTTCTTC. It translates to CASSVGGGNGKDEQFF.